The clone carrying this T cell receptor (beta chain) was seen repeatedly, ten times or more. For TCRbeta, the library was prepared with unique molecular identifiers. MiXCR, run by TCRdb on the PCR reads, gives a single entry per CDR3 protein. The sample shows some 640,000 distinct CDR3 sequences, 16% of them seen only once. The data stem from a study of T-cell reconstitution after alpha-beta-depleted transplantation in children. The source was PBMCs from the stem cell graft donor, collected from the stem cell graft. The TCR originated in a human donor who donated a stem cell graft to a child with acute myeloid leukemia.

The CDR3, as DNA: TGCAGTGCTAGTAGTTCAGGGCCGAATTCACCCCTCCACTTT. Residues: CSASSSGPNSPLHF. The rearrangement links TRBV20-1 to TRBJ1-6; weak D call: TRBD1 (5 bases). The germline V and J ends were trimmed by 3 bases and 7 bases, with 13 bases remaining between them. The CDR3 spans 14 residues. The germline gives CDR1 DFQATT, CDR2 SNEGSKA (reference sequence).